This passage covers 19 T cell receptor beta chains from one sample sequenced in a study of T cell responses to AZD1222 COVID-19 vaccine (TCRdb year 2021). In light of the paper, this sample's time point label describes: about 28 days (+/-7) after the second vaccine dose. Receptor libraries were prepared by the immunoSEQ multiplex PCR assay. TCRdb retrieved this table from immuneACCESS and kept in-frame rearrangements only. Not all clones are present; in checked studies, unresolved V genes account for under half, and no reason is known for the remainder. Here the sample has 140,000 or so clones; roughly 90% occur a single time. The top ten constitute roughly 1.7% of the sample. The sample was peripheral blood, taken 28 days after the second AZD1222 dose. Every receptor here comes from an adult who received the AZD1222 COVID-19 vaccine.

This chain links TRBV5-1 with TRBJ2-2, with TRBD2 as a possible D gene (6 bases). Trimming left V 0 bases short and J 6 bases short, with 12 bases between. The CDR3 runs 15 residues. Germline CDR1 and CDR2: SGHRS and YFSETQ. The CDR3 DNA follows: TGCGCCAGCAGCTTGGAAGGACTAATCGCCGGGGAGCTGTTTTTT. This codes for CASSLEGLIAGELFF.

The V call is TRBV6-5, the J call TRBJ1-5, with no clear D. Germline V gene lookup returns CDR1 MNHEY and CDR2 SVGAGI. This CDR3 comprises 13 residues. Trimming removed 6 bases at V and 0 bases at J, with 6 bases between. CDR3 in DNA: TGTGCCAGCAGCAAACTTAGCAATCAGCCCCAGCATTTT. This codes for CASSKLSNQPQHF.

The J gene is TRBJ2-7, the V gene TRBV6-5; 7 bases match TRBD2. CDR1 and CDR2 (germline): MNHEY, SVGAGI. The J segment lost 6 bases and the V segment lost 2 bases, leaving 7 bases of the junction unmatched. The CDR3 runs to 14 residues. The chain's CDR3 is CASSYTRPSGEQYF. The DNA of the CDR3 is TGTGCCAGCAGTTACACACGGCCTAGCGGCGAGCAGTACTTC.

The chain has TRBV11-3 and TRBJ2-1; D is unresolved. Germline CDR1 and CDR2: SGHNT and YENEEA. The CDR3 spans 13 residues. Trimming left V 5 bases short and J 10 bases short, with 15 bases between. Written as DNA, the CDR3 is TGTGCCAGCAGCCGGACCCCCGTTAGGGAGCAGTTCTTC. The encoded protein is CASSRTPVREQFF.

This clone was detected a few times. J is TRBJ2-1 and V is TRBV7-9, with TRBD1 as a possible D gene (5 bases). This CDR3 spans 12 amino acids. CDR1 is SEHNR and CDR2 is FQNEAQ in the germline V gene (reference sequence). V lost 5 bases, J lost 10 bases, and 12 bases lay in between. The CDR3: CASSPQGNEQFF. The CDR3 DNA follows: TGTGCCAGCAGCCCCCAGGGTAACGAGCAGTTCTTC.

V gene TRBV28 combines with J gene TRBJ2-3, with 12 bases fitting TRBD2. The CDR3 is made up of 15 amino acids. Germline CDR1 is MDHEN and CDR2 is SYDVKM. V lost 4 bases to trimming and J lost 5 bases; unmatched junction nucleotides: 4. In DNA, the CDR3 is TGTGCCAGCAGTTGGACTAGCGGGAAACGAGATACGCAGTATTTT. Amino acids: CASSWTSGKRDTQYF.

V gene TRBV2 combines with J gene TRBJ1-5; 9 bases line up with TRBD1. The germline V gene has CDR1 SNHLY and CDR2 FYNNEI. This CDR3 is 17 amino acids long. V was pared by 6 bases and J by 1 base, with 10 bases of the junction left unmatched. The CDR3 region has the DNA TGTGCCAGCAGGAGAAGTCTGGGACAGGGCAGCAATCAGCCCCAGCATTTT. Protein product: CASRRSLGQGSNQPQHF.

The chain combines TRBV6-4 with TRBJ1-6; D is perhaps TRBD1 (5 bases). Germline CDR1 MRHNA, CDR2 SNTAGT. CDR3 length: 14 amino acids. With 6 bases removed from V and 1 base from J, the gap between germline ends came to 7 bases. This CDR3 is CASRAGSYNSPLHF. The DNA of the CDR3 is TGTGCCAGCAGGGCAGGGTCCTATAATTCACCCCTCCACTTT.

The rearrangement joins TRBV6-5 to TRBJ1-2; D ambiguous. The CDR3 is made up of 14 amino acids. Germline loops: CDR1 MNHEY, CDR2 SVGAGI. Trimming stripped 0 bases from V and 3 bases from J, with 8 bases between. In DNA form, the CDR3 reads TGTGCCAGCAGTTACTCGGAGGGAGACTATGGCTACACCTTC. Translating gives CASSYSEGDYGYTF.

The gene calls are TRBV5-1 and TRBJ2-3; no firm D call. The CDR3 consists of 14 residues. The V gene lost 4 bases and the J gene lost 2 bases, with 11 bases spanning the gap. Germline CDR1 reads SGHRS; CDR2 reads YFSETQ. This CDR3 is CASSPADFTDTQYF. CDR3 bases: TGCGCCAGCAGCCCGGCCGACTTCACAGATACGCAGTATTTT.

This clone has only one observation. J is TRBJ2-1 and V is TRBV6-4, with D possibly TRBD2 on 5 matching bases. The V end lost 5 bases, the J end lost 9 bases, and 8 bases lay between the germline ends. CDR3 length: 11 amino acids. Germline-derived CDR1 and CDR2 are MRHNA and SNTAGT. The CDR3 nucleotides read TGTGCCAGCAGTCGGGGTACTGAGCAGTTCTTC. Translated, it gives CASSRGTEQFF.

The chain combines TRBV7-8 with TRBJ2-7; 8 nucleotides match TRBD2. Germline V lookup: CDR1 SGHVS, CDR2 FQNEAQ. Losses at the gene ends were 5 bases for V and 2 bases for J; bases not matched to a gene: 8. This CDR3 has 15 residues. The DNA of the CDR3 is TGTGCCAGCAGCCCCGCTAGCGGGTGGACCTACGAGCAGTACTTC. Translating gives CASSPASGWTYEQYF.

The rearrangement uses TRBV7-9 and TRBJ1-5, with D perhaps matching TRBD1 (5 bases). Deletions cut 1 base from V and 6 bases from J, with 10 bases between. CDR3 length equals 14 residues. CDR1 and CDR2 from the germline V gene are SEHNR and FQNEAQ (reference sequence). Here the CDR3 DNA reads TGTGCCAGCAGCTTAGGGGGCGCAGGTCAGCCCCAGCATTTT. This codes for CASSLGGAGQPQHF.

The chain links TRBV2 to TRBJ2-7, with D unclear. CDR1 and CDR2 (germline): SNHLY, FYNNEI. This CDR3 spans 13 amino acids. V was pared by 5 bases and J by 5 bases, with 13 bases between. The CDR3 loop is CASSLPLPHEQYF. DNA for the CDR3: TGTGCCAGCAGTTTACCTTTGCCCCACGAGCAGTACTTC.

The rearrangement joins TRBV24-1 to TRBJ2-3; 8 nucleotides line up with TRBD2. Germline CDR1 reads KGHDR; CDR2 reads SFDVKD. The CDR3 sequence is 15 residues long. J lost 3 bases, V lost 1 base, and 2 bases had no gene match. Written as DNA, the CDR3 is TGTGCCACCAGTGATTTTAAGCGGGAGACAGATACGCAGTATTTT. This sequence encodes CATSDFKRETDTQYF.

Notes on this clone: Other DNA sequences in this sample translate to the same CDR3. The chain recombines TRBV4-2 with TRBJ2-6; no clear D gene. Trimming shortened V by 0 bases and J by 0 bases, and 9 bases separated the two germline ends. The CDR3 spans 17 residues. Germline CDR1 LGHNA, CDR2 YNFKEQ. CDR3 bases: TGTGCCAGCAGCCAAGATTGGGCGAACTCTGGGGCCAACGTCCTGACTTTC. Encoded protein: CASSQDWANSGANVLTF.

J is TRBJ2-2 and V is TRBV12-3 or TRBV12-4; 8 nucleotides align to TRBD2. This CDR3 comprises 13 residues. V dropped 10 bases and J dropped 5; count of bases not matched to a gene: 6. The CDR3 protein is CATGGWWTGELFF. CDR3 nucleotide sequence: TGTGCCACGGGGGGGTGGTGGACCGGGGAGCTGTTTTTT.

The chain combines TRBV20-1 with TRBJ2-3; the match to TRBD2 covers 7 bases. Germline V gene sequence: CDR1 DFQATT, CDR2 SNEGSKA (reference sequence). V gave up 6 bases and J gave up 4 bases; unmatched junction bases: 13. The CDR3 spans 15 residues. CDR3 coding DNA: TGCAGTGCCAGTTTTTCTAGCGGCAACCCAGATACGCAGTATTTT. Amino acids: CSASFSSGNPDTQYF.

The CDR3 spells CASSLGNFPADTQYF. CDR3 sequence (DNA): TGTGCCAGCAGCTTGGGGAATTTTCCGGCAGATACGCAGTATTTT. V and J are TRBV5-5 and TRBJ2-3; D is unresolved. CDR1 is SGHKS and CDR2 is YYEKEE in the germline V gene (reference sequence). The CDR3 is made up of 15 amino acids. The V gene lost 0 bases and the J gene lost 4 bases, with 12 bases spanning the gap.